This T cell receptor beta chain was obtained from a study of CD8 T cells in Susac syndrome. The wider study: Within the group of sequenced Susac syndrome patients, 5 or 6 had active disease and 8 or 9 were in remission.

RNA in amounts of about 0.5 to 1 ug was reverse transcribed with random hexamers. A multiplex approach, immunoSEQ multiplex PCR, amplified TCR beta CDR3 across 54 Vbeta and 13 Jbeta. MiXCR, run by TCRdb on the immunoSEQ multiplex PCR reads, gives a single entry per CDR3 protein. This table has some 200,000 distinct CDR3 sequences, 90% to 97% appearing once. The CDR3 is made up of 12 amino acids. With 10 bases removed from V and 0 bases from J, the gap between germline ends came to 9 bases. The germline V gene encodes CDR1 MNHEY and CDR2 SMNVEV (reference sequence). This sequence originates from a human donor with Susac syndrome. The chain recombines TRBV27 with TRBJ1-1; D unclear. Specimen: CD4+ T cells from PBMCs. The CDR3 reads CATWTVNTEAFF. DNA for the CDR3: TGTGCCACATGGACGGTGAACACTGAAGCTTTCTTT.